This TCR beta chain originates from a study of identical twins' blood T cells. Study conclusions and caveats: Twins shared more top CDR3 clonotypes than unrelated donors did.

Notes on this clonotype: What it recognizes is unknown.

The donors were healthy female monozygous twins, three pairs in total. A previously described protocol, modified, built RNA-based TCR cDNA libraries. Each TCR cDNA library carried sample-specific barcodes on both ends. TCRdb independently ran MiXCR on the 5' RACE reads; one entry per CDR3 protein. Counted here are 300,000 to 450,000 distinct CDR3 sequences, roughly 30% occurring once; the ten biggest clones make up about 6%. CDR3 length: 16 residues. Trimming left V 6 bases short and J 4 bases short, with 20 bases between. Germline V CDR1 and CDR2: SGHAT, FQNNGV. The sequence was obtained from a woman between 18 and 50 years old in good health. The chain recombines TRBV11-2 with TRBJ2-3; no firm D call. Material: PBMCs. The DNA of the CDR3 is TGTGCCAGCAGTCACCCGACGGCCGGTTGGCCAGATACGCAGTATTTT. This gives the protein CASSHPTAGWPDTQYF.